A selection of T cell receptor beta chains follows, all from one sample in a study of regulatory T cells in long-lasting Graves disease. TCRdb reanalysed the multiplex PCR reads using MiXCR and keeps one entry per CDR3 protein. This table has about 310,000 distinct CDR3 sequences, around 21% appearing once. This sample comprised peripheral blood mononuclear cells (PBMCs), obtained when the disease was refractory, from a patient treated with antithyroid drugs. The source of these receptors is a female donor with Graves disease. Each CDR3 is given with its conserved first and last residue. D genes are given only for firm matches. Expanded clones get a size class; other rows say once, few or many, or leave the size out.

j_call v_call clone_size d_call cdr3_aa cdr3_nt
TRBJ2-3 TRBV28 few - CATTGTNTDTQYF TGTGCCACCACCGGGACCAACACAGATACGCAGTATTTT
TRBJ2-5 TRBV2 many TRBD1 CATRGQGGETQYF TGTGCCACCAGAGGACAGGGGGGAGAGACCCAGTACTTC
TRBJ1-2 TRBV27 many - CASSRWASDYGYTF TGTGCCAGCAGCAGATGGGCGTCGGACTATGGCTACACCTTC
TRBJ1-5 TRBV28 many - CASSFSNQPQHF TGTGCCAGCAGCTTTAGCAATCAGCCCCAGCATTTT
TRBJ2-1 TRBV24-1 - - CATSGFLARDEQFF TGTGCCACCAGTGGTTTCCTAGCCCGCGATGAGCAGTTCTTC
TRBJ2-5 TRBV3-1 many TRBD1 CASSQRQGIETQYF TGTGCCAGCAGCCAACGACAGGGGATTGAGACCCAGTACTTC
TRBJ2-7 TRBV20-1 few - CSAGSGLLPYEQYF TGCAGTGCTGGTTCGGGACTTCTGCCCTACGAGCAGTACTTC
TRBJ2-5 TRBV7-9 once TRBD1 CASSFPLTGGESLQETQYF TGTGCCAGTAGCTTCCCTTTGACAGGGGGCGAATCCTTACAAGAGACCCAGTACTTC
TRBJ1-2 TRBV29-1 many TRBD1 CSVPMAGGTLYGYTF TGCAGCGTCCCCATGGCAGGGGGTACATTATATGGCTACACCTTC
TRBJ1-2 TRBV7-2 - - CASSLVGTPEGGYTF TGTGCCAGCAGCTTAGTAGGGACACCCGAGGGGGGCTACACCTTC
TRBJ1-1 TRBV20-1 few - CSARVGTKPRGTEAFF TGCAGTGCTAGAGTCGGGACAAAGCCTAGGGGCACTGAAGCTTTCTTT
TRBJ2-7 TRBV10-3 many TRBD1 CAISLYRGSSYEQYF TGTGCCATCAGTTTGTACAGGGGGAGCTCCTACGAGCAGTACTTC
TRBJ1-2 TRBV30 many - CAWSGGGFRTF TGTGCCTGGAGTGGAGGGGGGTTTCGCACCTTC
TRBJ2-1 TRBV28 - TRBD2 CASSFSGMSSYNEQFF TGTGCCAGCAGCTTTAGCGGGATGAGCTCCTACAATGAGCAGTTCTTC
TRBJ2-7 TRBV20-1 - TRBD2 CSASKTSGSYEQYF TGCAGTGCTAGTAAGACTAGCGGGTCCTACGAGCAGTACTTC
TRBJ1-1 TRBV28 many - CASSFGGSNTEAFF TGTGCCAGCAGTTTCGGGGGGAGTAACACTGAAGCTTTCTTT
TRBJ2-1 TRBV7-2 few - CASSSQGRGEQFF TGTGCCAGCAGCTCACAGGGAAGGGGTGAGCAGTTCTTC
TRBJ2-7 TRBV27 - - CASSPIRGTYTYEQYF TGTGCCAGCAGCCCTATTCGCGGGACCTACACCTACGAGCAGTACTTC
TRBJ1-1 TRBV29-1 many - CSVVGEGGEAFF TGCAGCGTTGTGGGAGAGGGCGGTGAAGCTTTCTTT
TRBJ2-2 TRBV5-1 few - CASSFTRNTGELFF TGCGCCAGCAGCTTTACAAGGAACACCGGGGAGCTGTTTTTT
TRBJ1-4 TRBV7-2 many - CASSWVGNAAEKLFF TGTGCCAGCAGCTGGGTCGGGAATGCTGCTGAAAAACTGTTTTTT
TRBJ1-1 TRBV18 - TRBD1 CASSPSVDRGTEAFF TGTGCCAGCTCACCAAGTGTCGACAGGGGCACTGAAGCTTTCTTT
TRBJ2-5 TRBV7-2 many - CASSFPGRQTQYF TGTGCCAGCAGCTTTCCGGGTCGACAGACCCAGTACTTC
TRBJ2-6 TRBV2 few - CASSEETGANVLTF TGTGCCAGCAGTGAGGAGACTGGGGCCAACGTCCTGACTTTC
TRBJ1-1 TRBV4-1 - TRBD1 CASSTGVDTEAFF TGCGCCAGCAGTACAGGGGTGGACACTGAAGCTTTCTTT
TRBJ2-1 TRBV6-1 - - CASKADRYYNEQFF TGTGCCAGCAAAGCAGACAGGTACTACAATGAGCAGTTCTTC
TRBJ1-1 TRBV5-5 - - CASSLAGKTFF TGTGCCAGCAGCTTGGCCGGGAAAACTTTCTTT
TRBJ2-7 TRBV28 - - CASAGPRAAYEQYF TGTGCCTCCGCCGGCCCGCGGGCTGCCTACGAGCAGTACTTC
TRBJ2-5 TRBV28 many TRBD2 CASSLATSRETQYF TGTGCCAGCAGTTTAGCGACTAGCAGAGAGACCCAGTACTTC
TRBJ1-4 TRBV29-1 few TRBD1 CSVPDRVGEKLFF TGCAGCGTTCCGGACAGGGTGGGGGAAAAACTGTTTTTT
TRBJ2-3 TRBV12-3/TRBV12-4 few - CASSRGSGLVGTDTQYF TGTGCCAGCAGCCGGGGTTCGGGGCTAGTCGGCACAGATACGCAGTATTTT
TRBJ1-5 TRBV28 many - CASSINQPQHF TGTGCCAGCAGTATCAATCAGCCCCAGCATTTT
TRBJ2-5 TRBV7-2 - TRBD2 CASSGGWGLVGETQYF TGTGCCAGCAGCGGTGGGTGGGGACTAGTGGGAGAGACCCAGTACTTC
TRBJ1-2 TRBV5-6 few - CASRAATGSYGYTF TGTGCCAGCCGGGCGGCCACAGGCTCCTATGGCTACACCTTC
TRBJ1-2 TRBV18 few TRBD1 CASSGTADNYGYTF TGTGCCAGCTCCGGGACAGCTGATAACTATGGCTACACCTTC
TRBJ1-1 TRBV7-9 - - CASSPEENTEAFF TGTGCCAGCAGCCCCGAGGAGAACACTGAAGCTTTCTTT
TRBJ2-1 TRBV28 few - CASATSSYNEQFF TGTGCCAGCGCGACGAGCTCCTACAATGAGCAGTTCTTC
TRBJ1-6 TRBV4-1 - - CASSHGPSPLHF TGCGCCAGCAGCCACGGCCCTTCACCCCTCCACTTT
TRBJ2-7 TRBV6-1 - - CASSPPTLATYEQYF TGTGCCAGCAGTCCCCCGACTTTAGCCACCTACGAGCAGTACTTC
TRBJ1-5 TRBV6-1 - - CASSTKQRIGNQPQHF TGTGCCAGCAGCACCAAACAGAGAATTGGCAATCAGCCCCAGCATTTT
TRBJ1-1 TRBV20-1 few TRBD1 CSVLIRGTNTEAFF TGCAGTGTCCTCATCAGGGGGACGAACACTGAAGCTTTCTTT
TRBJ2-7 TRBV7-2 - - CASSPAPHYEQYF TGTGCCAGCAGCCCTGCCCCTCACTACGAGCAGTACTTC
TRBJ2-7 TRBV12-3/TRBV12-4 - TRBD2 CASGSGSFGEQYF TGTGCCAGCGGTAGCGGGAGCTTCGGGGAGCAGTACTTC
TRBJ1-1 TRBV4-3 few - CASSQGDTLHTEAFF TGCGCCAGCAGCCAGGGGGACACGCTACACACTGAAGCTTTCTTT
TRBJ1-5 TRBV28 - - CASSPLRSYSNQPQHF TGTGCCAGCAGTCCCCTTAGGAGCTATAGCAATCAGCCCCAGCATTTT
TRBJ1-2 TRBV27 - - CASSPFPRVNYGYTF TGTGCCAGCAGCCCTTTCCCCCGGGTGAACTATGGCTACACCTTC
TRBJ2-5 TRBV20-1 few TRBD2 CSARPPLAGGGETQYF TGCAGTGCTAGACCCCCCCTAGCGGGAGGAGGAGAGACCCAGTACTTC
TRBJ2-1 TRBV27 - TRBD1 CASSSWDRLIF TGTGCCAGCAGTTCCTGGGACAGGTTAATTTTC
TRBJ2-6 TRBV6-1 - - CASKTSGANVLTF TGTGCCAGCAAGACCTCTGGGGCCAACGTCCTGACTTTC
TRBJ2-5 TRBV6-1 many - CASTGAGEETQYF TGTGCCAGCACGGGGGCCGGGGAAGAGACCCAGTACTTC
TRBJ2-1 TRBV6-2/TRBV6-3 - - CASSIFYGYNEQFF TGTGCCAGCAGTATATTCTACGGTTACAATGAGCAGTTCTTC
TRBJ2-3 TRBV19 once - CASSDRGLSSTDTQYF TGTGCCAGTAGTGATAGGGGCCTCTCTAGCACAGATACGCAGTATTTT
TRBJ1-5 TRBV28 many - CASSLPLRYSNQPQHF TGTGCCAGCAGTCTCCCCCTACGGTATAGCAATCAGCCCCAGCATTTT
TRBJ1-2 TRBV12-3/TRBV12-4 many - CASSLGQGPNYGYTF TGTGCCAGCAGTTTAGGGCAGGGGCCGAACTATGGCTACACCTTC
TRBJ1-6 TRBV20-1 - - CSASVGSRQSPLFSSPLHF TGCAGTGCTAGCGTGGGGAGTCGACAGTCCCCCCTATTTAGTTCACCCCTCCACTTT
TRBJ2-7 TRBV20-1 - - CSGIADSLKSSYEQYF TGCAGTGGGATAGCGGATTCACTTAAAAGCTCCTACGAGCAGTACTTC
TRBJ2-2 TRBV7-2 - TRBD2 CASSLASWTSGNTGELFF TGTGCCAGCAGCTTAGCAAGTTGGACTAGCGGAAACACCGGGGAGCTGTTTTTT
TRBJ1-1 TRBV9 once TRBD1 CASSVARDRVSDGEAFF TGTGCCAGCAGCGTAGCAAGGGACAGGGTGTCCGATGGTGAAGCTTTCTTT
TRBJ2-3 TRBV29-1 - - CSVRGVALTDTQYF TGCAGCGTGCGAGGGGTAGCTCTCACAGATACGCAGTATTTT